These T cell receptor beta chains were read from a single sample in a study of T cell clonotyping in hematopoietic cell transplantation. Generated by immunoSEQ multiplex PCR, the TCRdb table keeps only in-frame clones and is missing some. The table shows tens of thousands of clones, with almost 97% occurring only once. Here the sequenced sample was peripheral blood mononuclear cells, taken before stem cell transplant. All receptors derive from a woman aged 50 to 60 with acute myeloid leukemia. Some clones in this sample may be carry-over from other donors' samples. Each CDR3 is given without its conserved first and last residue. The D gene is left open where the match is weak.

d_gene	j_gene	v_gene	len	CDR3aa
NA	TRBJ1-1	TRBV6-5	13	ASSYRRGLETEAF
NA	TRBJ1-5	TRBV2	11	ASSREENQPQH
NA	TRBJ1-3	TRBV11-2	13	ASSLGRSSGNTIY
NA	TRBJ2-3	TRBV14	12	ASSRLAGTDTQY
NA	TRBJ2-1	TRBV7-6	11	ASSLARGNEQF
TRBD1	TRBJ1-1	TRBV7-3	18	ASSLNPSLSGQGALTEAF
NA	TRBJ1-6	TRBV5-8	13	ASRGGGGVRSPLH
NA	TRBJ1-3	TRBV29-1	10	SVQSSGNTIY
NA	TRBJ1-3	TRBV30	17	AWSGRMGGGEVPGNTIY
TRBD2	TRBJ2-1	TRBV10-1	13	ARLAGAPSYNEQF
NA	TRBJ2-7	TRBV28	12	ASSLSAGFYEQY
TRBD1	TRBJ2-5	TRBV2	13	ASRRDRVGQETQY
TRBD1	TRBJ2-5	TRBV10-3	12	AISPGTAQETQY
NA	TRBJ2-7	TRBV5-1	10	ASSSDGYEQY
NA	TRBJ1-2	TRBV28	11	ASSLSRTYGYT
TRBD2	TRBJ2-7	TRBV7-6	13	ASSPASGRAYEQY
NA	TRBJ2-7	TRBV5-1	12	ASSLEQGAYEQY
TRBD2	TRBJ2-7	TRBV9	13	ASSVGRGVPYEQY
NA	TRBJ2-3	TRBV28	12	ASSPLRGTDTQY
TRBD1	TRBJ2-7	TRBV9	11	ASSGQGAYEQY
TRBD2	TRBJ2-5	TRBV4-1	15	ATSRGGLAGRQETQY
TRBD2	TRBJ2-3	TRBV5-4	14	ASSLATSGGAATQY
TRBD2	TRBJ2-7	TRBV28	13	ASSLLLAGGGEQY
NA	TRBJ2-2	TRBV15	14	ATTPRGGWNTGELF
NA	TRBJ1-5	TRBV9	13	ASSVGGNSNQPQH
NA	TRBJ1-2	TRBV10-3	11	AIRETTGLSYT
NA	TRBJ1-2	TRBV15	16	ATSRDQSTVPLNYGYT
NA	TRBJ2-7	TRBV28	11	ASSRVPAYEQY
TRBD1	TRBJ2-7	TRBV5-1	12	ASSSRTGEYEQY
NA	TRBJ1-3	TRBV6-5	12	ASSSGATGNTIY
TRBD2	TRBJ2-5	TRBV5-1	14	ASREGTSGGRETQY
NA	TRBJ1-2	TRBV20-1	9	SAWDYYGYT
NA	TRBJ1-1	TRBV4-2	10	ASSQEGAEAF
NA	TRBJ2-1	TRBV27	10	ASSSLSFEQF
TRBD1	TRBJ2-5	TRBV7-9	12	ASSSTTGGETQY
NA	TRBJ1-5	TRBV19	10	ASSISNQPQH
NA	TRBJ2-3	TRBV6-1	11	ATQGTFSDTQY
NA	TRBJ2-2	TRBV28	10	ASSLRAGELF
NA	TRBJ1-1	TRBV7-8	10	ASSLDLGRAF
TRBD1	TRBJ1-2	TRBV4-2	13	ASSRQSEGASGYT
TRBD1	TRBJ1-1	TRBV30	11	AWTKQGATEAF
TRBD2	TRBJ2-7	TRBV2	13	ASSEWASGAWEQY
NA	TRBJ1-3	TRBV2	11	ATNLRSGNTIY
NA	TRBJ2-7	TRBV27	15	ASRLGPLATNSYEQY
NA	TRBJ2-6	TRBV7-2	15	ASSVTPRGSGANVLT
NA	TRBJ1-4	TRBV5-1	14	ASSFSDGLFPEKLF